This T cell receptor (beta chain) is from a study of CD8 T cells in ankylosing spondylitis (dated by TCRdb to about 2017). Notes on the research overall: The study set out to find disease-linked TCR variants by profiling T cell receptor beta repertoires in ankylosing spondylitis patients and healthy donors. The whole study cohort included 108 healthy donors and around 24 ankylosing spondylitis patients. Samples of peripheral blood were taken, and for ankylosing spondylitis patients, synovial fluid was collected as well. The paper as a whole reports these results and caveats: Blood from ankylosing spondylitis patients appeared to be characterized by a TCR beta motif made up of under ten highly homologous amino acid variants. Some motif variants were previously reported in synovial fluid and blood of reactive arthritis patients, suggesting common disease-initiation mechanisms. The disease-linked clones had a CD8+ phenotype and were found at relatively low frequencies in peripheral blood. The disease-linked clones were reported to be significantly enriched in matched synovial fluid samples from ankylosing spondylitis patients.

TCRdb shows the sequencer as Illumina HiSeq 2500. Quantitative 5'-RACE with molecular barcodes was used to prepare TCR beta libraries. On the study's bioinformatics: To identify disease-linked TCR variants, a new computational method was used, one built on a probabilistic model of VDJ rearrangement. TCRdb reanalyzed the raw reads on its own, using fastp at Q25 for trimming and MiXCR for clone calling, and kept in-frame beta chains. Rows with a matching CDR3 protein are joined into one entry that keeps the most common DNA and genes. These V and J calls originate from TCRdb's pipeline instead of the authors' own analysis. The sample yields approximately 250,000 distinct CDR3 sequences; 7% to 10% were counted once. The top ten clones comprise around 5.1% of the sample. The trim is 1 base for V and 7 bases for J, with a gap of 9 bases between the germline ends. CDR1 is given as SGDLS and CDR2 as YYNGEE, both from the germline V gene. The CDR3 sequence holds 13 residues, the cysteine and phenylalanine included. Only CDR3 DNA is held: 39 bases, read in frame from base 1.

At least ten counts were recorded for this clonotype. Its target antigen remains unknown. Base qualities are not provided; no much larger clone lies one nucleotide away. The material sequenced was blood, either unsorted or a sorted T cell fraction (not recorded which). Here the chain combines TRBV9 and TRBJ2-1; TRBD2 is possibly the D segment (5 matching bases). This clonotype originated in a female donor with ankylosing spondylitis or in good health (not recorded which). The CDR3 reads as follows: CASSVSPGNEQFF. The DNA sequence is TGTGCCAGCAGCGTATCCCCGGGAAATGAGCAGTTCTTC. With the portions outside the CDR3 filled from the reference TRBV9 and TRBJ2-1 genes, the complete variable region becomes DSGVTQTPKHLITATGQRVTLRCSPRSGDLSVYWYQQSLDQGLQFLIQYYNGEERAKGNILERFSAQQFPDLHSELNLSSLELGDSALYFCASSVSPGNEQFFGPGTRLTVL.